This T cell receptor beta chain was recorded in a study of T cell changes during pregnancy in multiple sclerosis. The germline V gene has CDR1 GTSNPN and CDR2 SVGIG (reference sequence). The CDR3 extends over 15 amino acids. Trimming cost V 0 bases and J 1 base; bases outside gene matches: 6. TCRdb's copy holds only in-frame clones and misses some; the assay was immunoSEQ multiplex PCR. In the table there are about 83,000 clones, about 95% of which are singletons. This specimen was peripheral blood, taken in the second trimester of pregnancy. This sequence originates from a female donor with multiple sclerosis, enrolled in a pregnancy study. This chain connects TRBV30 to TRBJ2-7, with 7 positions matching TRBD1. DNA of the CDR3: TGTGCCTGGAGTGTATGGGCAGGGGGTTCCTACGAGCAGTACTTC. This sequence encodes CAWSVWAGGSYEQYF.